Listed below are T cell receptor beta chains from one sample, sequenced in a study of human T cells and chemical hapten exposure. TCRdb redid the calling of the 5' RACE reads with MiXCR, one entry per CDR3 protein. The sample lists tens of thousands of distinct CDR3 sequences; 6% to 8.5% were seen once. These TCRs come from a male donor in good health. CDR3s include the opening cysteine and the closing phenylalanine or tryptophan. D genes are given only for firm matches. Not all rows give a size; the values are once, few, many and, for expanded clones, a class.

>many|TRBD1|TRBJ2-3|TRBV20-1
TGCAGTGCAAAACCCGACAGGGGCCCGGGTACGCAGTATTTT
CSAKPDRGPGTQYF
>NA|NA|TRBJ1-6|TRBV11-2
TGTGCCAGCAGCTTAATGGCAGGGATCGATAATTCACCCCTCCACTTT
CASSLMAGIDNSPLHF
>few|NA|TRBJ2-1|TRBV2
TGTGCCAGCAGTGTCCGACAGGGAGGGGACTACAATGAGCAGTTCTTC
CASSVRQGGDYNEQFF
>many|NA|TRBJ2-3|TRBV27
TGTGCCAGCAGTTTGGGGGACGGCACAGATACGCAGTATTTT
CASSLGDGTDTQYF
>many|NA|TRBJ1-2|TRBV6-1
TGTGCCAGCAGTGAGGCCCAGCGCCCTAACTATGGCTACACCTTC
CASSEAQRPNYGYTF
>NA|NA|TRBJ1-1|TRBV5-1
TGCGCCAGCAGCTTGCAGGGGTTTACTGAAGCTTTCTTT
CASSLQGFTEAFF
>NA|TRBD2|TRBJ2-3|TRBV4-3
TGCGCCAGCAGCCAATTAAGCCTAGCGGGGGCGGGGGATACGCAGTATTTT
CASSQLSLAGAGDTQYF
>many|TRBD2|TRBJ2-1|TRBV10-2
TGCGCCAGCAGTGAGGTTCTAGCGGGAGAGGAGCAGTTCTTC
CASSEVLAGEEQFF
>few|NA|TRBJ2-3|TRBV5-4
TGTGCCAGCAGCTCCGGTGCAGGGGATACGCAGTATTTT
CASSSGAGDTQYF
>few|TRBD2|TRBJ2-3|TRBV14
TGTGCCAGCAGCCAAGATAGAGCGGGAGGGCCAGATACGCAGTATTTT
CASSQDRAGGPDTQYF
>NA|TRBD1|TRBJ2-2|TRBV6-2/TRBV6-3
TGTGCCAGCAGAGCCGCGACAGGGGGCGCGAACACCGGGGAGCTGTTTTTT
CASRAATGGANTGELFF
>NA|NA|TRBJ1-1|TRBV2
TGTGCCAGCAGTTCTCAGGCTATGAACACTGAAGCTTTCTTT
CASSSQAMNTEAFF
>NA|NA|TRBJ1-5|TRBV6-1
TGTGCCAGCAGTGAAGTAGGTATTCAGCCCCAGCATTTT
CASSEVGIQPQHF
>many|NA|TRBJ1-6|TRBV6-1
TGTGCCAGCATCCCCCGATGGGATTCACCCCTCCACTTT
CASIPRWDSPLHF
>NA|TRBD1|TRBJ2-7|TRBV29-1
TGCAGCGTTGTGGACAGGGGAACCAGATGCTACGAGCAGTACTTC
CSVVDRGTRCYEQYF
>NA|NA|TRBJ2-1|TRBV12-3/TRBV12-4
TGTGCCAGCAGTTTATGGGGCAGGGCATATGGTGAGCAGTTCTTC
CASSLWGRAYGEQFF
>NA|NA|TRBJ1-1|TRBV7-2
TGTGCCAGCAGCTTAGAGGGGGGGGGGAACACTGAAGCTTTCTTT
CASSLEGGGNTEAFF
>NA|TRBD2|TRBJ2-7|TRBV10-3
TGTGCCATCAGCGCCGGGACTAGCGGGGGACTCTCTTACGAGCAGTACTTC
CAISAGTSGGLSYEQYF
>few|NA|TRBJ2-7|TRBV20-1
TGCAGTGCTAGTTGGGGGGCTCTCGAGCAGTACTTC
CSASWGALEQYF
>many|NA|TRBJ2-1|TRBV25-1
TGTGCCAGCAGTGAATTCCGGGGTCCGAATAACAATGAGCAGTTCTTC
CASSEFRGPNNNEQFF
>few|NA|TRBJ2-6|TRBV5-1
TGCGCCAGCAGCTTTGAAGGGGGAGGGTTGACTGGGGCCAACGTCCTGACTTTC
CASSFEGGGLTGANVLTF
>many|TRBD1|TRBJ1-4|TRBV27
TGTGCCAGCCGACAGGGGACTAATGAAAAACTGTTTTTT
CASRQGTNEKLFF
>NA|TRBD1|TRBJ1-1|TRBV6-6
TGTGCCAGCAGGCCCGGACAGGGTAGGCCTGAAGCTTTCTTT
CASRPGQGRPEAFF
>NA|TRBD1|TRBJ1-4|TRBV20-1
TGCAGTGCTCAAGTTACAGGGGTAGGGGAAAAACTGTTTTTT
CSAQVTGVGEKLFF
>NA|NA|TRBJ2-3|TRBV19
TGTGCCAGTAGTAGCCCAGGGACCTCCACAGATACGCAGTATTTT
CASSSPGTSTDTQYF
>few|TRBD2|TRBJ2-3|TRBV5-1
TGCGCCAGCAGCTCACTAGCGGGGGGGGCAGATACGCAGTATTTT
CASSSLAGGADTQYF
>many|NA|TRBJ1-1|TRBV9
TGTGCCAGCAGCGTAGAATTCGAGGCGGCGGGCACTGAAGCTTTCTTT
CASSVEFEAAGTEAFF
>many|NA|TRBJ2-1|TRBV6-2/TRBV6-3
TGTGCCAGCAGTTACGCGACTGCGCAGTTCTTC
CASSYATAQFF